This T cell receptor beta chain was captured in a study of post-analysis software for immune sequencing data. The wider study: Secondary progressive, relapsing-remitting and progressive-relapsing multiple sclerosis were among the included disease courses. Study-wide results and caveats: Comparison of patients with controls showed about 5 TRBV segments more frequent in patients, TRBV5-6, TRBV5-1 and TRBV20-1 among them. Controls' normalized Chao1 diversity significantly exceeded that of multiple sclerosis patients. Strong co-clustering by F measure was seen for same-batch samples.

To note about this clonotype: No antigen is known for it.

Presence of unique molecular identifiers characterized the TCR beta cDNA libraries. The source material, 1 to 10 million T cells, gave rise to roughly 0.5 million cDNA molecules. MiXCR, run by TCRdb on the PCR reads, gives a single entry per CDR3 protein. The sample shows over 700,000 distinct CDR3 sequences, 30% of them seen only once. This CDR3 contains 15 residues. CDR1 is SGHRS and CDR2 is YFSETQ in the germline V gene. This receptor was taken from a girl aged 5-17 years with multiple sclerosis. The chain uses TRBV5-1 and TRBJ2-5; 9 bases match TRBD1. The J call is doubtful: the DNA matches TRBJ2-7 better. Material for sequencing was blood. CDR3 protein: CASSLSGQGRNEQYF. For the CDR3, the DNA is TGCGCCAGCAGCTTGTCGGGACAGGGTCGGAACGAGCAGTACTTC.